These 32 T cell receptor beta chains were all obtained from the same sample, sequenced in a study of CXCR3-negative and CXCR3-positive naive CD8 T cells (dated by TCRdb to between 2018 and 2021). Sequencing took place on a NextSeq 550. The Human TCR Profiling Kit (MiLaboratory) was used to prepare UMI-labeled 5' RACE TRB cDNA libraries. Reads reprocessed by TCRdb are summarized as one entry per CDR3 protein sequence, and DNA is absent. The table for this sample shows 140,000 to 150,000 distinct CDR3 sequences. The biggest ten clones account for 0.25% to 0.3% of the sample. Antigens for these TCRs are unknown. On the study overall, not on this receptor specifically: TRB CDR3s from CXCR3-positive naive cells showed higher hydrophobicity (lower Kidera factor 4), lower energy, and higher strength and volume indices than CXCR3-negative naive cells.

Sequencing was done on a sample of naive CXCR3+ CD8+ T cells from blood. The cell subset or site tag for this specimen amounts to: CD45RO-CCR7+CD27+CD95- naive CD8+ T cells expressing CXCR3 (TNR3+). The receptor source for this set is a human donor in good health. Some clones in this sample may be carry-over from other donors' samples.

The chain carries TRBV19 and TRBJ1-1; with no DNA, the TCRdb D assignment of TRBD1 cannot be verified. The CDR3 covers 19 residues. Germline V CDR1 and CDR2: LNHDA, SQIVND (reference sequence). The CDR3 loop is CASSIDLWGQGKIGTEAFF. Full variable domain (outside the CDR3, taken from reference TRBV19 and TRBJ1-1): DGGITQSPKYLFRKEGQNVTLSCEQNLNHDAMYWYRQDPGQGLRLIYYSQIVNDFQKGDIAEGYSVSREKKESFPLTVTSAQKNPTAFYLCASSIDLWGQGKIGTEAFFGQGTRLTVV.

The chain couples TRBV13 to TRBJ2-2; checking the TCRdb D call of TRBD1 is not possible without DNA. The germline CDR1 and CDR2 sequences are PRHDT and FYEKMQ (reference sequence). The CDR3 contains 14 residues. This CDR3 is CASSQGRNTGELFF.

The chain links TRBV20-1 to TRBJ2-1. The length of the CDR3 is 15 residues. In germline, CDR1 is DFQATT, CDR2 SNEGSKA (reference sequence). CDR3: CSARETEGLYNEQFF.

V usage is TRBV12-3 or TRBV12-4 and J usage is TRBJ2-1; absent DNA, TCRdb's TRBD2 call cannot be checked. The CDR3 has 16 residues. Here the CDR3 reads CASSFRAGGSYNEQFF.

J is TRBJ2-7 and V is TRBV10-3; TCRdb picks TRBD1, but there is no DNA to check that call. This CDR3 contains 18 residues. Germline V gives CDR1 ENHRY, CDR2 SYGVKD. The CDR3 here is CAISESKTGTGVPYEQYF.

The chain links TRBV7-3 to TRBJ2-3. The germline gives CDR1 SGHTA, CDR2 FQGTGA. This CDR3 is built from 14 residues. CDR3 loop: CASSLTGETDTQYF.

V and J are TRBV29-1 and TRBJ2-7. The CDR3 spans 12 residues. The germline V gene encodes CDR1 SQVTM and CDR2 ANQGSEA. Here the CDR3 reads CSVDNGFYEQYF.

The chain uses TRBV25-1 and TRBJ2-4; TCRdb names TRBD1, which stays unverified in the absence of DNA. CDR1 and CDR2 from the germline V gene are MGHDK and SYGVNS. There are 12 residues in the CDR3. The CDR3 region is CASSLGMGQHYF.

The V call is TRBV15, the J call TRBJ2-7. The V gene's germline CDR1 is LNHNV and CDR2 YYDKDF (reference sequence). This CDR3 contains 14 residues. CDR3 amino acids: CATSRDRISYEQYF.

V is TRBV3-1 and J is TRBJ2-3; with no DNA, the TCRdb D assignment of TRBD2 cannot be verified. Germline values: CDR1 LGHDT, CDR2 YNNKEL (reference sequence). The CDR3 totals 16 residues. This CDR3 reads CASSPGTSGLTDTQYF.

This sequence joins TRBV21-1 and TRBJ2-7; TCRdb returns TRBD1, unconfirmable since there is no DNA. TRBV21-1 is a documented pseudogene. CDR3 length equals 15 residues. The CDR3 is CASSKGRDTNYEQYF.

The chain links TRBV4-2 to TRBJ2-7. CDR3 length: 14 amino acids. Germline lookup yields CDR1 LGHNA and CDR2 YNFKEQ. The CDR3: CASSPRPDPYEQYF.

The genes are TRBV7-9 and TRBJ1-2. The CDR3 length is 14 residues. Germline-derived CDR1 and CDR2 are SEHNR and FQNEAQ (reference sequence). The CDR3 region is CASSSGGGLYDYTF.

The chain joins TRBV7-6 to TRBJ1-4; TCRdb's D call of TRBD1 is untestable without DNA. The V gene's germline CDR1 is SGHVS and CDR2 FNYEAQ. The length of the CDR3 is 16 residues. CDR3 sequence reads: CASSPRGGGEDEKLFF.

The chain combines TRBV5-5 with TRBJ2-1. Looked up from germline, CDR1 is SGHKS and CDR2 is YYEKEE (reference sequence). This CDR3 comprises 13 residues. This CDR3 reads CASSESLVNEQFF.

This chain connects TRBV12-3 or TRBV12-4 to TRBJ2-2; with no DNA, the TCRdb D assignment of TRBD1 cannot be verified. The CDR3 has 17 amino acids. The CDR3 sequence: CASSFPGGKLNTGELFF.

The chain carries TRBV6-5 and TRBJ1-1; no DNA is available, so the TRBD1 call from TCRdb remains unchecked. From germline, CDR1 is MNHEY and CDR2 SVGAGI. The CDR3 totals 14 residues. This chain's CDR3 is CASSLIQGDTEAFF.

The chain links TRBV7-9 to TRBJ2-5; the TRBD2 assignment by TCRdb is unverifiable without DNA. CDR3 size: 16 residues. Germline V gene lookup returns CDR1 SEHNR and CDR2 FQNEAQ (reference sequence). The CDR3 spells CASSQLAGGPYETQYF.

V is TRBV29-1 and J is TRBJ2-3; there is no DNA to check the TCRdb D call of TRBD1. Germline loops: CDR1 SQVTM, CDR2 ANQGSEA. The CDR3 length is 14 residues. The CDR3 loop reads CSVPDRGQLDTQYF.

This chain links TRBV27 with TRBJ2-7; TCRdb lists TRBD1, though no DNA is available to test this call. This CDR3 region has 14 residues. In germline, CDR1 is MNHEY, CDR2 SMNVEV (reference sequence). Here the CDR3 reads CASSRGVGTYEQYF.

The genes are TRBV5-1 and TRBJ1-1. The CDR3 extends over 13 amino acids. The germline V gene has CDR1 SGHRS and CDR2 YFSETQ. This CDR3 reads CASSLDKGTEAFF. The full variable domain, rest sourced from reference TRBV5-1 and TRBJ1-1, is KAGVTQTPRYLIKTRGQQVTLSCSPISGHRSVSWYQQTPGQGLQFLFEYFSETQRNKGNFPGRFSGRQFSNSRSEMNVSTLELGDSALYLCASSLDKGTEAFFGQGTRLTVV.

V is TRBV27 and J is TRBJ2-7; the D call of TRBD1 rests on TCRdb alone, since no DNA is present to check it. This CDR3 has 15 amino acids. Germline values: CDR1 MNHEY, CDR2 SMNVEV (reference sequence). The CDR3 loop is CASRGKGTPFHEQYF.

V is TRBV29-1 and J is TRBJ2-5; TCRdb names TRBD2, which stays unverified in the absence of DNA. This CDR3 contains 13 residues. Germline V gene data show CDR1 as SQVTM and CDR2 as ANQGSEA. This chain's CDR3 is CSVDRLDQETQYF. The full variable domain, with the rest looked up from reference TRBV29-1 and TRBJ2-5, is SAVISQKPSRDICQRGTSLTIQCQVDSQVTMMFWYRQQPGQSLTLIATANQGSEATYESGFVIDKFPISRPNLTFSTLTVSNMSPEDSSIYLCSVDRLDQETQYFGPGTRLLVL.

V and J are TRBV6-6 and TRBJ2-7; TCRdb calls TRBD1, which cannot be checked without DNA. Germline V lookup: CDR1 MNHNY, CDR2 SVGAGI (reference sequence). There are 13 residues in the CDR3. The CDR3 is CASSYPGNYEQYF.

The chain recombines TRBV15 with TRBJ2-7; TCRdb lists TRBD1, though no DNA is available to test this call. In germline, CDR1 is LNHNV, CDR2 YYDKDF (reference sequence). CDR3 size: 14 residues. The CDR3 sequence: CATSFRDSSYEQYF.

CDR3 loop: CASSPYSEPEAFF. The V gene is TRBV11-1, the J gene TRBJ1-1. Germline lookup yields CDR1 SGHAT and CDR2 FQDESV (reference sequence). The CDR3 has 13 amino acids. The full variable domain, its missing parts supplied by reference TRBV11-1 and TRBJ1-1, is EAEVAQSPRYKITEKSQAVAFWCDPISGHATLYWYRQILGQGPELLVQFQDESVVDDSQLPKDRFSAERLKGVDSTLKIQPAELGDSAMYLCASSPYSEPEAFFGQGTRLTVV.

CDR3 amino acids: CASSFGPSPSYEQYF. The chain carries TRBV5-8 and TRBJ2-7. In germline, CDR1 is SGHTS, CDR2 YDEGEE. The CDR3 loop spans 15 amino acids.

This rearrangement joins TRBV9 to TRBJ2-1. The length of the CDR3 is 15 residues. CDR1 is SGDLS, CDR2 YYNGEE, per germline. The CDR3 loop is CASSVAGASYNEQFF.

The chain uses TRBV28 and TRBJ2-7; the D call from TCRdb, TRBD1, cannot be confirmed without DNA. Germline loops: CDR1 MDHEN, CDR2 SYDVKM. The CDR3 has 13 residues. The CDR3: CATTSWGLDEQYF.

V usage is TRBV5-1 and J usage is TRBJ2-3; TCRdb calls TRBD1, which cannot be checked without DNA. Germline V gene lookup returns CDR1 SGHRS and CDR2 YFSETQ. This CDR3 comprises 14 residues. This CDR3 reads CASTGSPRMDTQYF.

The chain employs TRBV28 and TRBJ2-1; TCRdb's D gene call, TRBD1, goes unchecked for lack of DNA. The CDR3 contains 16 residues. The germline V gene has CDR1 MDHEN and CDR2 SYDVKM. The CDR3 protein is CASSHYRGHPYNEQFF.

The V gene is TRBV20-1, the J gene TRBJ2-5; TCRdb returns TRBD1, unconfirmable since there is no DNA. Germline V gene sequence: CDR1 DFQATT, CDR2 SNEGSKA (reference sequence). This CDR3 spans 13 amino acids. Here the CDR3 reads CSAPRTGEETQYF.